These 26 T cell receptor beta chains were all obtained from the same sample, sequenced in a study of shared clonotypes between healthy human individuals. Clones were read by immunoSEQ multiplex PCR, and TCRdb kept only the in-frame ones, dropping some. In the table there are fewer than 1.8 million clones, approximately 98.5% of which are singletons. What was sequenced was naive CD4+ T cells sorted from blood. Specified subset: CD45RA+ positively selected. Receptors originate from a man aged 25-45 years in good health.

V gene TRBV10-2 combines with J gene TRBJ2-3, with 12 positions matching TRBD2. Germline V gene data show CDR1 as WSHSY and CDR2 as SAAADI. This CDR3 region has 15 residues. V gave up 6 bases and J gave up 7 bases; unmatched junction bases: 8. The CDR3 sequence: CASRMTSGSRNTQYF. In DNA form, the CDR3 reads TGCGCCAGCAGGATGACTAGCGGGAGTCGAAATACGCAGTATTTT.

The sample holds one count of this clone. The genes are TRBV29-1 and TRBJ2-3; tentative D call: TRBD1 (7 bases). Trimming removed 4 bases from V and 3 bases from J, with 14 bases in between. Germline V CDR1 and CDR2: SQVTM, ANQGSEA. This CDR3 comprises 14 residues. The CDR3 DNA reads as TGCAGCGTTGCGGGCAGGGGGAGGACAGATACGCAGTATTTT. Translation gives CSVAGRGRTDTQYF.

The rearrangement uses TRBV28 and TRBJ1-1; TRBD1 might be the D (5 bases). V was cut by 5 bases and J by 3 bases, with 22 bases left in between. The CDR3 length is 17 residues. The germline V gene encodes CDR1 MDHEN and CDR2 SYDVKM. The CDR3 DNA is TGTGCCAGCAGTCCCTCGAGGGGCGTTTGGAAGGACACTGAAGCTTTCTTT. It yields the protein CASSPSRGVWKDTEAFF.

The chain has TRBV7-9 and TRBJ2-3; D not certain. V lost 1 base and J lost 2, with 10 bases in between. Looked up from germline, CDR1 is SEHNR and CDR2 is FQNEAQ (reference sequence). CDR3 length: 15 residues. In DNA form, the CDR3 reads TGTGCCAGCAGCTTAGGGAGCTTAGACACAGATACGCAGTATTTT. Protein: CASSLGSLDTDTQYF.

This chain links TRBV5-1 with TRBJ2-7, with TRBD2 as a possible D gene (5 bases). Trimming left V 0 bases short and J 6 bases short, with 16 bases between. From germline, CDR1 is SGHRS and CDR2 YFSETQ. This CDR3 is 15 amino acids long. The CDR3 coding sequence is TGCGCCAGCAGCTTGGAGCGGATCGCATCTGGCGAGCAGTACTTC. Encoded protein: CASSLERIASGEQYF.

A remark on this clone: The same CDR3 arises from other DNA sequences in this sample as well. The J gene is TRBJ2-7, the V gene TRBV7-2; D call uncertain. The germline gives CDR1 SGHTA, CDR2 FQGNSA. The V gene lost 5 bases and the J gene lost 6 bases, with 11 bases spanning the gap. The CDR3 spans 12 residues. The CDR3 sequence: CASSPNLGEQYF. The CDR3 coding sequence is TGTGCCAGCAGCCCGAACCTCGGCGAGCAGTACTTC.

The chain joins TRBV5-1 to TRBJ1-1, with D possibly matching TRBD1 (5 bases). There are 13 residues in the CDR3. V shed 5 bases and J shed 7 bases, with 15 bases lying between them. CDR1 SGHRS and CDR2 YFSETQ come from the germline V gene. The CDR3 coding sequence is TGCGCCAGCAGTCCGACTTACGACAGTGAAGCTTTCTTT. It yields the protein CASSPTYDSEAFF.

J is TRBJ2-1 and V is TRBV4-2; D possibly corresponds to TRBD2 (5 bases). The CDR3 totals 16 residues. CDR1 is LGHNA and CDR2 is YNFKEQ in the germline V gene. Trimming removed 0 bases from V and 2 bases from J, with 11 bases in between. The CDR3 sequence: CASSQDLAPAYNEQFF. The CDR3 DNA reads TGTGCCAGCAGCCAAGATTTAGCGCCGGCCTACAATGAGCAGTTCTTC.

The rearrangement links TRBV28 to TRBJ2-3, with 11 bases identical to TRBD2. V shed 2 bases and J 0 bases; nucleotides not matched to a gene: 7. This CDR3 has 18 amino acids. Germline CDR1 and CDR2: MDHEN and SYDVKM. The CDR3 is CASSLHTGLAGSTDTQYF. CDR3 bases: TGTGCCAGCAGTTTACATACAGGACTAGCGGGTAGCACAGATACGCAGTATTTT. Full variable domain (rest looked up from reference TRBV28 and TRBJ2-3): DVKVTQSSRYLVKRTGEKVFLECVQDMDHENMFWYRQDPGLGLRLIYFSYDVKMKEKGDIPEGYSVSREKKERFSLILESASTNQTSMYLCASSLHTGLAGSTDTQYFGPGTRLTVL.

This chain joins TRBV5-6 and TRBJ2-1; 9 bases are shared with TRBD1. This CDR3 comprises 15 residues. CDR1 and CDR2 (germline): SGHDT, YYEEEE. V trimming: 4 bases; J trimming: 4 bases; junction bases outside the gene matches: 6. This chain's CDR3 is CASSPPGTGYNEQFF. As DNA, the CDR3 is TGTGCCAGCAGCCCCCCGGGGACAGGGTACAATGAGCAGTTCTTC. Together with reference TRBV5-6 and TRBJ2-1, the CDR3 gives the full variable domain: DAGVTQSPTHLIKTRGQQVTLRCSPKSGHDTVSWYQQALGQGPQFIFQYYEEEERQRGNFPDRFSGHQFPNYSSELNVNALLLGDSALYLCASSPPGTGYNEQFFGPGTRLTVL.

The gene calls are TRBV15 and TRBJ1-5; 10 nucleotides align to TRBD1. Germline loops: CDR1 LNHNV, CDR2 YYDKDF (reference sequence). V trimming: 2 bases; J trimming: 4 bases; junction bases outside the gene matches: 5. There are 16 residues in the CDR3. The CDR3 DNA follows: TGTGCCACCAGCAGAAAGGGGACAGGGGAAAATCAGCCCCAGCATTTT. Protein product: CATSRKGTGENQPQHF.

The CDR3 spells CASSTGTGFYNEQFF. In nucleotides, the CDR3 is TGTGCCAGCAGTACCGGGACAGGGTTTTACAATGAGCAGTTCTTC. The V call is TRBV2, the J call TRBJ2-1; 9 bases match TRBD1. J gave up 4 bases and V 5 bases, and 6 bases lay outside the gene matches. This CDR3 has 15 residues. Germline assignment: CDR1 SNHLY and CDR2 FYNNEI.

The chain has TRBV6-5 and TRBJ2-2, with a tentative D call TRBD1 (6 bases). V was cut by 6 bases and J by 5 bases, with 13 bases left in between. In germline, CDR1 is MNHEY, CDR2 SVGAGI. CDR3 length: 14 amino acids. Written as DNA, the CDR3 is TGTGCCAGCAGCCACGGACAGCCGACCGGGGAGCTGTTTTTT. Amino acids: CASSHGQPTGELFF.

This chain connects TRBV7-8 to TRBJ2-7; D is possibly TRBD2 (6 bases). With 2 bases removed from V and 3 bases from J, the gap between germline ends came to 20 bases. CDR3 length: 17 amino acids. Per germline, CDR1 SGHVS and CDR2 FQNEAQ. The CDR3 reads CASSLTTLGGTYYEQYF. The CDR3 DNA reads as TGTGCCAGCAGCTTAACGACGCTGGGCGGGACCTACTACGAGCAGTACTTC. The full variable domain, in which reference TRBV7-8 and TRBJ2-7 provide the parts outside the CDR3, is GAGVSQSPRYKVAKRGQDVALRCDPISGHVSLFWYQQALGQGPEFLTYFQNEAQLDKSGLPSDRFFAERPEGSVSTLKIQRTQQEDSAVYLCASSLTTLGGTYYEQYFGPGTRLTVT.

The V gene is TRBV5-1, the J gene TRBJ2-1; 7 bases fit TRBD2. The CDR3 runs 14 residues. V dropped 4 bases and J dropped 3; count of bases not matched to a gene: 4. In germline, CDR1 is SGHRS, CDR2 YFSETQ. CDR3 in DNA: TGCGCCAGCAGCGGGGCGGGGGACTACAATGAGCAGTTCTTC. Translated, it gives CASSGAGDYNEQFF.

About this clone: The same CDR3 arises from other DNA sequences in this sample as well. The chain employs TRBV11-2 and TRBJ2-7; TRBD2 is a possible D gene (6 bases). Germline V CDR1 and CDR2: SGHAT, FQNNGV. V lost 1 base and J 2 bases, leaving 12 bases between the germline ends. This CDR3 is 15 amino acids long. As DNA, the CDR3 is TGTGCCAGCAGCTTAGTGAGAGGGAGGACCTACGAGCAGTACTTC. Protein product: CASSLVRGRTYEQYF.

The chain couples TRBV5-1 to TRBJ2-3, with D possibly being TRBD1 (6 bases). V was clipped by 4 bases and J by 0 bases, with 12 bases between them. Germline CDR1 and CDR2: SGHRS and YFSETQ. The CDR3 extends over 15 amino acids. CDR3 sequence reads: CASSRTAGSTDTQYF. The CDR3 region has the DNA TGCGCCAGCAGCCGGACAGCCGGGAGCACAGATACGCAGTATTTT.

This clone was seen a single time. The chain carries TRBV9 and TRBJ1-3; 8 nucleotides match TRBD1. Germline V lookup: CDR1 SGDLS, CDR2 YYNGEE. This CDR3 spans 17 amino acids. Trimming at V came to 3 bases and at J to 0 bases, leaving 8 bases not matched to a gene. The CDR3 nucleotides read TGTGCCAGCAGCGAAGACAGGGGTGCCAACTCTGGAAACACCATATATTTT. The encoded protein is CASSEDRGANSGNTIYF.

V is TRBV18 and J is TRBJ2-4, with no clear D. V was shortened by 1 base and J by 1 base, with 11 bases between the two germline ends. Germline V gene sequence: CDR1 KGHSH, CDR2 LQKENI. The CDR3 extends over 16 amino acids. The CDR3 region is CASSPRLEKAKNIQYF. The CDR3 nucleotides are TGTGCCAGCTCACCACGCCTAGAAAAGGCCAAAAACATTCAGTACTTC.

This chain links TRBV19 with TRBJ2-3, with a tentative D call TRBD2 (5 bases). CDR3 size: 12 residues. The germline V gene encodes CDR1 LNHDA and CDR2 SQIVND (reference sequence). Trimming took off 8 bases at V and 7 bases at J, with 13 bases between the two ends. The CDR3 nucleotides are TGTGCCAGTTCTAGGACTTCAAATACGCAGTATTTT. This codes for CASSRTSNTQYF.

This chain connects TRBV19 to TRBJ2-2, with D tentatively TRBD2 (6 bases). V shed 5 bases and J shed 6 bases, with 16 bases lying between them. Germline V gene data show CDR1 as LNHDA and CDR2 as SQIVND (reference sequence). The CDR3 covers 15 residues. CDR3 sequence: CASSGLPFGAGELFF. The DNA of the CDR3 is TGTGCCAGTAGTGGACTACCCTTCGGGGCCGGGGAGCTGTTTTTT.

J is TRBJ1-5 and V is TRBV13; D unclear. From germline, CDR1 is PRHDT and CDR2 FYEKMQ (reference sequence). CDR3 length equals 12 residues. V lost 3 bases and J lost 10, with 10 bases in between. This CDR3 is CASSLRPGPQHF. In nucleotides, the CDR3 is TGTGCCAGCAGCTTGAGACCCGGACCCCAGCATTTT.

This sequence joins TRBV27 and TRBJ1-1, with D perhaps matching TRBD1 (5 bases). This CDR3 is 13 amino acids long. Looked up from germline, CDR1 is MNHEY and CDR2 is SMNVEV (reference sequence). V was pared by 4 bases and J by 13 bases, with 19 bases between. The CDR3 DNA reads TGTGCCAGCAGTTACTCGGCGGGGACCGGCTATTTCTTT. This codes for CASSYSAGTGYFF.

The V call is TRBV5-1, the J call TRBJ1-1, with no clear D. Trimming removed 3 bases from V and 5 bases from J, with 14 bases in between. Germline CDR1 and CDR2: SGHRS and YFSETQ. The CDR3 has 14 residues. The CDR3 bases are TGCGCCAGCAGCTCGGGAAGATCGGGAACTGAAGCTTTCTTT. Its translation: CASSSGRSGTEAFF.

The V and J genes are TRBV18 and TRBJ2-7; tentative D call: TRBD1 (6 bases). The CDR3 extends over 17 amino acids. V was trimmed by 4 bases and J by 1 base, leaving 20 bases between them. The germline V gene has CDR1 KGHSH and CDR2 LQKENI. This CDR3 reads CASSRFFWDTASYEQYF. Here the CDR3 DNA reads TGTGCCAGCTCACGGTTTTTCTGGGACACCGCGTCCTACGAGCAGTACTTC.

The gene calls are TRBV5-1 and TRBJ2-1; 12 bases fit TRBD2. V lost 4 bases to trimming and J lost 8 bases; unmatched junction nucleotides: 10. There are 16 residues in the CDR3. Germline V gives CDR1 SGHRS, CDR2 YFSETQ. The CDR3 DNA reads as TGCGCCAGCAGCGAACTACTAGCGGGAGGCCGGGATGAGCAGTTCTTC. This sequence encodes CASSELLAGGRDEQFF.